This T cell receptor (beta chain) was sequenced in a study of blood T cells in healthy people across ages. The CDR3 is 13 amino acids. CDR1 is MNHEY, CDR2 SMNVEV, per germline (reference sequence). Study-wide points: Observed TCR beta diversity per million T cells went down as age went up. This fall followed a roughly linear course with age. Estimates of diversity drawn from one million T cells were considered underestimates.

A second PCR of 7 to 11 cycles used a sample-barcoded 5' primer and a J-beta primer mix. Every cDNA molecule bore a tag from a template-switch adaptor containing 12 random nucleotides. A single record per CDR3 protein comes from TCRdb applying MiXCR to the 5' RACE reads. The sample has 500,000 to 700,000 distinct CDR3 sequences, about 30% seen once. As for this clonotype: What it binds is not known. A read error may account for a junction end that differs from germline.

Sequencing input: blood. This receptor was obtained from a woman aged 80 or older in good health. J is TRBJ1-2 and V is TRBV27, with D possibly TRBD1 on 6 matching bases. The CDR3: CAGSLGAGYGYTF. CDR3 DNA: TGTGCCGGCAGTTTGGGGGCAGGCTATGGCTACACCTTC.